This TCR beta chain came from a study of OX40 agonist ivuxolimab in advanced cancers. About the research overall: At 0.01 to 10 mg/kg, ivuxolimab was administered intravenously to patients every 2 weeks.

Notes on the study in general: Expanded clones were, on average, more numerous among CD8+ T cells than CD4+.

Concerning this clone: Antigen unknown.

Repertoires were generated with immunoSEQ multiplex PCR, while TCRdb's copy carries only in-frame clones and drops some. The data show tens of thousands of clones, with around 84% seen just once and 4.5% to 5% held by the top ten. The CDR3 runs to 14 residues. J gave up 4 bases and V 5 bases, and 6 bases lay outside the gene matches. Germline V gene data show CDR1 as SGHDT and CDR2 as YYEEEE. The sequencing used CD4+ or CD8+ T cells sorted from blood, collected in a trial of the OX40 agonist ivuxolimab. This sequence joins TRBV5-6 and TRBJ2-1, with TRBD2 matching over 7 bases. This sequence was found in an adult with an advanced solid tumor such as melanoma, head and neck, liver or kidney cancer. CDR3 sequence reads: CASSWGGSYNEQFF. CDR3 DNA: TGTGCCAGCAGTTGGGGGGGATCATACAATGAGCAGTTCTTC.